This TCR beta chain was profiled in a study of blood T cell repertoires in COVID-19. The wider study: Researchers got acute and convalescent COVID-19 samples from the United States, Italy and Spain. Sample material is recorded as cDNA or gDNA derived from T cells, B-cell-depleted T cells, or PBMCs.

Original data processing: Reference gene primers were amplified, and this amplification served to estimate nucleated cell counts. The repertoire was sequenced with immunoSEQ multiplex PCR; TCRdb's copy has only in-frame clones and lacks some. The V and J calls and clone size were taken over from that table, and D and trimming were inferred from the DNA. The sample includes some 98,000 clones, 65% to 90% seen only once; the top ten take 11%. Trimming took off 5 bases at V and 5 bases at J, with 6 bases between the two ends. Looked up from germline, CDR1 is SGHAT and CDR2 is FQNNGV. CDR3 size: 11 residues.

This TCR came from a man in his 70s with active or convalescent COVID-19. The chain links TRBV11-2 to TRBJ2-5; no definite D call. Input material: peripheral blood. The CDR3 DNA sequence: TGTGCCAGCAGCCCTCTTGAGACCCAGTACTTC. Protein sequence: CASSPLETQYF. Complete variable domain (other parts from reference TRBV11-2 and TRBJ2-5): EAGVAQSPRYKIIEKRQSVAFWCNPISGHATLYWYQQILGQGPKLLIQFQNNGVVDDSQLPKDRFSAERLKGVDSTLKIQPAKLEDSAVYLCASSPLETQYFGPGTRLLVL.